This TCR beta chain originates from a study of blood T cell repertoires in COVID-19. Across the whole study: The origin of the acute and convalescent COVID-19 samples was the United States, Italy and Spain. From T cells, B-cell-depleted T cells, or PBMCs came the material, which was cDNA or gDNA.

This CDR3 is 15 amino acids long. The V end lost 0 bases, the J end lost 3 bases, and 15 bases lay between the germline ends. CDR1 and CDR2 from the germline V gene are SQVTM and ANQGSEA. In the original processing: How many nucleated cells were present was estimated from reference gene primer amplification. Generated by immunoSEQ multiplex PCR, the TCRdb table keeps only in-frame clones and is missing some. Clone size and the V and J calls come from that table; the DNA yielded D and trimming. The sample lists 80,000 or so clones; roughly 80% were seen once. The TCR sequence derives from a woman older than 75 with acute or convalescent COVID-19. Specimen: peripheral blood. The chain is built from TRBV29-1 and TRBJ2-7, with D perhaps TRBD1 (5 bases). The CDR3 reads CSVEDLAGLSYEQYF. Here the CDR3 DNA reads TGCAGCGTTGAAGATCTGGCAGGGTTAAGCTACGAGCAGTACTTC.